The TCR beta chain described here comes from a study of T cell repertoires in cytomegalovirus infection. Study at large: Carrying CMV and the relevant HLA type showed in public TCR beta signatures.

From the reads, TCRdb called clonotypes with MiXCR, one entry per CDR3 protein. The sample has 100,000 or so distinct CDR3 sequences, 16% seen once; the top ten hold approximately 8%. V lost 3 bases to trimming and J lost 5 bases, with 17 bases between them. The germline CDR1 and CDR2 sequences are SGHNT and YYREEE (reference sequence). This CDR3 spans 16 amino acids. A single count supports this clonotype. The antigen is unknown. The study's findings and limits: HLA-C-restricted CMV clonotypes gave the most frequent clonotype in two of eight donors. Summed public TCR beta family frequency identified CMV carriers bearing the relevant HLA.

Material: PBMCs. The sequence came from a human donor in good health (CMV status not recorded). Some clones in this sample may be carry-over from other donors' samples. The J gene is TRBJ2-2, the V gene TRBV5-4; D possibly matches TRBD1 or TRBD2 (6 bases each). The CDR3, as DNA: TGTGCCAGCAGCTGGGGTTCGGGGGCGCGTACCGGGGAGCTGTTTTTT. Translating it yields CASSWGSGARTGELFF.